These T cell receptor beta chains were read from a single sample in a study of control samples from healthy donors and cancer patients. The data were produced by immunoSEQ multiplex PCR, yet TCRdb's version contains in-frame clones alone and is incomplete. The sample lists over 150,000 clones, approximately 96% occurring once. Sequenced sample: blood. The receptors stem from a middle-aged man in good health. CDR3s include the opening cysteine and the closing phenylalanine or tryptophan. A D gene is named only where the DNA matches it firmly. Size values are once, few and many counts, or a class for expanded clones, and some rows have none.

J: TRBJ1-1
D: .
size: .
V: TRBV5-1
DNA: TGCGCCAGCAGCTTGGAGGGCACTGAAGCTTTCTTT
CDR3: CASSLEGTEAFF

J: TRBJ2-7
D: .
size: once
V: TRBV6-5
DNA: TGTGCCAGCCAGAACTACGAGCAGTACTTC
CDR3: CASQNYEQYF

J: TRBJ1-2
D: TRBD1
size: .
V: TRBV11-2
DNA: TGTGCCAGCAGCTTACAGGGGGCGGGAAACTATGGCTACACCTTC
CDR3: CASSLQGAGNYGYTF

J: TRBJ1-4
D: TRBD1
size: .
V: TRBV2
DNA: TGTGCCAGCAGGGTCAACAGGGGAAAACTGTTTTTT
CDR3: CASRVNRGKLFF

J: TRBJ2-5
D: TRBD2
size: .
V: TRBV28
DNA: TGTGCCAGCACCCAAGGGACTAGCGGGACCCAACACGCGGACTTC
CDR3: CASTQGTSGTQHADF

J: TRBJ2-7
D: .
size: .
V: TRBV27
DNA: TGTGCCAGCACCCCGTTAAACTCTAAGGAGCAGTACTTC
CDR3: CASTPLNSKEQYF

J: TRBJ2-5
D: .
size: .
V: TRBV5-6
DNA: TGTGCCAGCAGCCCGTGGGCGGGTTTAGAGACCCAGTACTTC
CDR3: CASSPWAGLETQYF

J: TRBJ1-2
D: .
size: .
V: TRBV27
DNA: TGTGCCAGCAGGGGGACGATTAGCTATGGCTACACCTTC
CDR3: CASRGTISYGYTF

J: TRBJ2-7
D: TRBD2
size: .
V: TRBV11-2
DNA: TGTGCCAGCAGCTCGCTAGCGGGGACTGCAGCCGAGCAGTACTTC
CDR3: CASSSLAGTAAEQYF

J: TRBJ1-4
D: .
size: .
V: TRBV7-9
DNA: TGTGCCAGCAGCTTATCGGCGGACCCTAATGAAAAACTGTTTTTT
CDR3: CASSLSADPNEKLFF

J: TRBJ1-6
D: TRBD1
size: .
V: TRBV5-1
DNA: TGCGCCAGCAGCAGCCGGACAGGGGGCGATTCACCCCTCCACTTT
CDR3: CASSSRTGGDSPLHF

J: TRBJ1-1
D: .
size: .
V: TRBV28
DNA: TGTGCCAGCAGTTGGATGAACACTGAAGCTTTCTTT
CDR3: CASSWMNTEAFF

J: TRBJ1-5
D: .
size: .
V: TRBV28
DNA: TGTGCCAGCAGTTTACGATATAGCAATCAGCCCCAGCATTTT
CDR3: CASSLRYSNQPQHF

J: TRBJ2-7
D: .
size: .
V: TRBV5-8
DNA: TGTGCCAGCAGCTTTGGCTTCTCCGAGCAGTACTTC
CDR3: CASSFGFSEQYF

J: TRBJ1-2
D: .
size: .
V: TRBV6-5
DNA: TGTGCCAGCAGTTACATAAGGGGGAGCGGCTACACCTTC
CDR3: CASSYIRGSGYTF